This T cell receptor beta chain is from a study of blood T cell repertoires in COVID-19. On the study more broadly: Samples taken during acute and convalescent COVID-19 were collected in the United States, Italy and Spain. T cells, B-cell-depleted T cells, or PBMCs provided the cDNA or gDNA that served as material.

How the authors handled the data: Quantification of nucleated cells was approximated via reference gene primer amplification. Profiling relied on immunoSEQ multiplex PCR, and the TCRdb table lists in-frame clones only, not all of them. That table furnishes V, J and clone size, whereas the DNA furnished D and trimming. The sample holds approximately 90,000 clones; nearly 90% are singletons and the top ten take approximately 8.9%. The TCR comes from a man aged 45 to 65 with acute or convalescent COVID-19. Sequencing used peripheral blood.

This CDR3 reads CASMVRGTKFSYEQYV. CDR3 coding DNA: TGTGCCAGCATGGTCAGAGGAACGAAATTCTCCTACGAGCAGTACGTC. The chain couples TRBV2 to TRBJ2-7; D ambiguous. The germline V gene encodes CDR1 SNHLY and CDR2 FYNNEI. The CDR3 sequence is 16 residues long. Trimming pared 7 bases from V and 0 bases from J, leaving 19 bases between.